Listed here are 21 T cell receptor beta chains from one sample, sequenced in a study of blood T cell repertoires in COVID-19. The data were produced by immunoSEQ multiplex PCR, yet TCRdb's version contains in-frame clones alone and is incomplete. The sample yields approximately 150,000 clones, roughly 90% seen once. Sequenced sample: peripheral blood. The receptors were gathered from a human donor with COVID-19, enrolled during active disease. The donor label of this sample is uncertain.

The chain links TRBV19 to TRBJ1-5; the D is unclear. This CDR3 is 14 amino acids long. V lost 10 bases and J lost 5, with 18 bases in between. Germline CDR1 and CDR2: LNHDA and SQIVND (reference sequence). The CDR3 nucleotides read TGTGCCACGGGCGTAGAGGGAAAAGATCAGCCCCAGCATTTT. This sequence encodes CATGVEGKDQPQHF.

This chain connects TRBV7-3 to TRBJ2-1; TRBD2 agrees at 7 bases. CDR3 length: 16 residues. Per the germline V gene, CDR1 is SGHTA and CDR2 is FQGTGA. V trimming: 2 bases; J trimming: 4 bases; junction bases outside the gene matches: 8. CDR3 in amino acids: CASSLGSSGAYNEQFF. Written as DNA, the CDR3 is TGTGCCAGCAGCTTAGGTTCCAGCGGGGCTTACAATGAGCAGTTCTTC.

The chain has TRBV30 and TRBJ1-3; D unclear. There are 15 residues in the CDR3. CDR1 is GTSNPN and CDR2 is SVGIG in the germline V gene (reference sequence). The germline V and J ends were trimmed by 2 bases and 3 bases, with 14 bases remaining between them. CDR3 DNA: TGTGCCTGGAGTCGGGCGGGTCTAGGTGGAAACACCATATATTTT. Translating it yields CAWSRAGLGGNTIYF. Full variable domain (rest looked up from reference TRBV30 and TRBJ1-3): SQTIHQWPATLVQPVGSPLSLECTVEGTSNPNLYWYRQAAGRGLQLLFYSVGIGQISSEVPQNLSASRPQDRQFILSSKKLLLSDSGFYLCAWSRAGLGGNTIYFGEGSWLTVV.

The V and J genes are TRBV29-1 and TRBJ1-1; D possibly corresponds to TRBD1 (6 bases). Looked up from germline, CDR1 is SQVTM and CDR2 is ANQGSEA. CDR3 length: 12 residues. V was clipped by 6 bases and J by 4 bases, with 12 bases between them. The CDR3 region has the DNA TGCAGCGTCGGGGACATGAGCACTGAAGCTTTCTTT. Amino acid sequence: CSVGDMSTEAFF.

In this sample, this clone turned up once. The chain uses TRBV27 and TRBJ1-5; 7 nucleotides agree with TRBD1. The CDR3 extends over 15 amino acids. Germline CDR1 is MNHEY and CDR2 is SMNVEV (reference sequence). V shed 5 bases and J 9 bases; nucleotides not matched to a gene: 13. The chain's CDR3 is CASSHYRDRGTPQHF. The CDR3, as DNA: TGTGCCAGCAGTCACTACCGGGACAGAGGCACGCCCCAGCATTTT.

This clone was detected once. The genes are TRBV4-1 and TRBJ1-6; D unclear. With 2 bases removed from V and 3 bases from J, the gap between germline ends came to 11 bases. The CDR3 spans 16 residues. Germline V lookup: CDR1 MGHRA, CDR2 YSYEKL. The CDR3 is CASSQLGLIYNSPLHF. CDR3 coding DNA: TGCGCCAGCAGCCAACTCGGACTGATCTATAATTCACCCCTCCACTTT.

The rearrangement links TRBV7-6 to TRBJ2-1; 7 positions agree with TRBD2. This CDR3 contains 17 residues. CDR1 and CDR2 from the germline V gene are SGHVS and FNYEAQ. V shed 2 bases, J shed 7 bases, and the junction held 14 bases outside the gene matches. CDR3 in amino acids: CASSLYRAGKVLNEQFF. The CDR3 bases are TGTGCCAGCAGCTTATATCGAGCGGGGAAAGTTTTGAATGAGCAGTTCTTC.

The chain has TRBV20-1 and TRBJ1-6; TRBD1 matches at 8 bases. CDR3 length: 12 residues. Per germline, CDR1 DFQATT and CDR2 SNEGSKA (reference sequence). The J segment lost 10 bases and the V segment lost 3 bases, leaving 2 bases of the junction unmatched. The chain's CDR3 is CSASGQGSPLHF. DNA for the CDR3: TGCAGTGCTAGTGGACAGGGATCACCCCTCCACTTT.

This clone was counted a single time. The chain employs TRBV19 and TRBJ1-5; 7 nucleotides align to TRBD1. Germline assignment: CDR1 LNHDA and CDR2 SQIVND (reference sequence). The CDR3 covers 13 residues. V was clipped by 7 bases and J by 7 bases; unmatched bases: 7. The CDR3 region has the DNA TGTGCCAGTACCAGGGGGGAACGACAGCCCCAGCATTTT. Amino acid sequence: CASTRGERQPQHF.

V gene TRBV10-1 combines with J gene TRBJ1-1; 8 bases are a match to TRBD1. The length of the CDR3 is 12 residues. The junction had 4 bases not matched to a gene; V was cut back by 3 bases and J by 10 bases. Germline CDR1 WNHNN, CDR2 SYGVQD (reference sequence). CDR3 amino acids: CASSDQGARAFF. CDR3 in DNA: TGCGCCAGCAGTGATCAGGGGGCGCGAGCTTTCTTT.

The V gene is TRBV7-9, the J gene TRBJ2-4; the D is unclear. CDR3 length: 13 amino acids. V lost 5 bases and J 12 bases, leaving 17 bases between the germline ends. Germline lookup yields CDR1 SEHNR and CDR2 FQNEAQ (reference sequence). The CDR3 DNA follows: TGTGCCAGCAGCCCCTCGACCCTCGAGGATCAGTACTTC. Protein: CASSPSTLEDQYF.

The J gene is TRBJ1-1, the V gene TRBV4-2, with a tentative D call TRBD1 (6 bases). Germline CDR1 and CDR2: LGHNA and YNFKEQ. The ends were cut back, 0 bases at V and 0 bases at J, with 11 bases in the middle. The CDR3 sequence is 16 residues long. The CDR3 here is CASSQDTGQLNTEAFF. The CDR3 region has the DNA TGTGCCAGCAGCCAAGATACTGGACAGTTGAACACTGAAGCTTTCTTT.

V and J are TRBV5-7 and TRBJ1-3; D possibly corresponds to TRBD1 (5 bases). Being an ORF, TRBV5-7 has a function that is uncertain. This CDR3 has 15 residues. Trimming cost V 3 bases and J 0 bases, with 10 bases left between them. CDR3: CASSCPGCSGNTIYF. Here the CDR3 DNA reads TGTGCCAGCAGCTGTCCAGGGTGCTCTGGAAACACCATATATTTT.

The CDR3 region has the DNA TGTGCCAGCAGCTTCGAGGGGGCGCATGGCTACACCTTC. This encodes CASSFEGAHGYTF. V usage is TRBV11-2 and J usage is TRBJ1-2; TRBD1 matches at 7 bases. Germline CDR1 reads SGHAT; CDR2 reads FQNNGV. The CDR3 has 13 amino acids. After removal of 3 bases from V and 6 bases from J, the junction contained 4 bases not matched to a gene.

J is TRBJ2-1 and V is TRBV7-3, with 7 bases matching TRBD2. The CDR3 is made up of 13 amino acids. V was clipped by 2 bases and J by 7 bases; unmatched bases: 2. CDR1 is SGHTA and CDR2 is FQGTGA in the germline V gene. The CDR3 region has the DNA TGTGCCAGCAGCTTAGTGGGGGGGAATGAGCAGTTCTTC. It encodes CASSLVGGNEQFF. Filled out from reference TRBV7-3 and TRBJ2-1, the complete variable domain reads GAGVSQTPSNKVTEKGKYVELRCDPISGHTALYWYRQSLGQGPEFLIYFQGTGAADDSGLPNDRFFAVRPEGSVSTLKIQRTERGDSAVYLCASSLVGGNEQFFGPGTRLTVL.

V is TRBV4-1 and J is TRBJ1-2; 8 nucleotides agree with TRBD1. Germline loops: CDR1 MGHRA, CDR2 YSYEKL. The CDR3 consists of 14 residues. V lost 0 bases to trimming and J lost 11 bases; unmatched junction nucleotides: 8. The DNA of the CDR3 is TGCGCCAGCAGCCAAGATGAAGGGACAGGTCGTTACACCTTC. Amino acid sequence: CASSQDEGTGRYTF.

The chain uses TRBV5-1 and TRBJ2-7; TRBD1 aligns across 7 bases. J lost 7 bases, V lost 2 bases, and 3 bases had no gene match. The V gene's germline CDR1 is SGHRS and CDR2 YFSETQ. CDR3 length equals 12 residues. The CDR3 DNA sequence: TGCGCCAGCAGCTTAACAGGGGATGAGCAGTACTTC. Translation gives CASSLTGDEQYF. The variable domain in full, with the rest retrieved from reference TRBV5-1 and TRBJ2-7, is KAGVTQTPRYLIKTRGQQVTLSCSPISGHRSVSWYQQTPGQGLQFLFEYFSETQRNKGNFPGRFSGRQFSNSRSEMNVSTLELGDSALYLCASSLTGDEQYFGPGTRLTVT.

The chain uses TRBV5-1 and TRBJ2-2, with a possible D match to TRBD1 (6 bases). The V gene lost 2 bases and the J gene lost 0 bases, with 14 bases spanning the gap. CDR1 and CDR2 (germline): SGHRS, YFSETQ. This CDR3 is 17 amino acids long. The CDR3 DNA follows: TGCGCCAGCAGCTTCCTATTGCAGGGGTCGAACACCGGGGAGCTGTTTTTT. Translating gives CASSFLLQGSNTGELFF. The full variable domain, rest sourced from reference TRBV5-1 and TRBJ2-2, is KAGVTQTPRYLIKTRGQQVTLSCSPISGHRSVSWYQQTPGQGLQFLFEYFSETQRNKGNFPGRFSGRQFSNSRSEMNVSTLELGDSALYLCASSFLLQGSNTGELFFGEGSRLTVL.

The chain is built from TRBV7-6 and TRBJ1-3; D is unclear. Per germline, CDR1 SGHVS and CDR2 FNYEAQ. The CDR3 sequence is 13 residues long. Deletions cut 1 base from V and 3 bases from J, with 4 bases between. CDR3 nucleotides: TGTGCCAGCAGCTTAGAATATGGAAACACCATATATTTT. It codes for CASSLEYGNTIYF.

The rearrangement links TRBV2 to TRBJ2-7; possible D gene TRBD2, 6 bases. From germline, CDR1 is SNHLY and CDR2 FYNNEI. Trimming removed 10 bases at V and 3 bases at J, with 16 bases between. The CDR3 length is 13 residues. CDR3 loop: CATRESYDYEQYF. The CDR3 DNA sequence: TGTGCCACCCGGGAGAGCTACGACTACGAGCAGTACTTC.

The chain joins TRBV7-6 to TRBJ1-5; 7 positions match TRBD1. Germline V CDR1 and CDR2: SGHVS, FNYEAQ. V dropped 2 bases and J dropped 4; count of bases not matched to a gene: 5. The CDR3 covers 15 residues. CDR3 coding DNA: TGTGCCAGCAGCTTACGTGCAGGGGGTAATCAGCCCCAGCATTTT. Protein sequence: CASSLRAGGNQPQHF.